This is a list of T cell receptor beta chains from one sample in a study of T cell responses to AZD1222 COVID-19 vaccine. The data were produced by immunoSEQ multiplex PCR, yet TCRdb's version contains in-frame clones alone and is incomplete. Altogether more than 140,000 clones are present, about 87% being singletons, with the ten largest covering about 3.4%. Source: peripheral blood, taken on day 0 of MenACWY control vaccination. Source of these receptors: an adult in good health. Both conserved end residues are part of each CDR3. The D gene is left open where the match is weak. Rows give clone size only sometimes, using once, few, many, or a class for an expanded clone.

clone size	V gene	D gene	J gene	CDR3 protein	CDR3 DNA
NA	TRBV7-2	NA	TRBJ2-2	CASSLVSSRGTGELFF	TGTGCCAGCAGCTTAGTGTCTAGCCGGGGCACCGGGGAGCTGTTTTTT
NA	TRBV7-3	NA	TRBJ2-7	CASSLNTGAVNEQYF	TGTGCCAGCAGCTTAAACACGGGGGCGGTAAACGAGCAGTACTTC
NA	TRBV19	TRBD1	TRBJ1-1	CASSVDRETEAFF	TGTGCCAGTAGTGTAGACAGGGAAACTGAAGCTTTCTTT
once	TRBV2	TRBD2	TRBJ2-7	CASSEASGRAYEQYF	TGTGCCAGCAGTGAAGCTAGCGGGAGGGCCTACGAGCAGTACTTC
NA	TRBV5-3	TRBD2	TRBJ2-2	CARSWTSGSSTGELFF	TGTGCCAGAAGCTGGACTAGCGGGAGCTCCACCGGGGAGCTGTTTTTT
NA	TRBV6-1	NA	TRBJ2-7	CASSEDGYEQYF	TGTGCCAGCAGTGAGGACGGATACGAGCAGTACTTC
NA	TRBV5-1	NA	TRBJ2-5	CASSLQGETQYF	TGCGCCAGCAGCTTACAAGGGGAGACCCAGTACTTC
NA	TRBV28	NA	TRBJ1-1	CASSKQLNTEAFF	TGTGCCAGCAGTAAACAGCTTAACACTGAAGCTTTCTTT
NA	TRBV10-3	NA	TRBJ1-1	CAISESWVGGTEAFF	TGTGCCATCAGTGAGAGTTGGGTTGGGGGCACTGAAGCTTTCTTT
NA	TRBV6-1	NA	TRBJ2-1	CASSEFWVSSYNEQFF	TGTGCCAGCAGTGAATTCTGGGTCAGCTCCTACAATGAGCAGTTCTTC
NA	TRBV5-1	TRBD1	TRBJ2-1	CASSSPDRGINEQFF	TGCGCCAGCAGCTCCCCGGACAGGGGGATAAATGAGCAGTTCTTC
NA	TRBV15	NA	TRBJ2-7	CATSSAQVLYEQYF	TGTGCCACCAGCAGCGCACAGGTACTCTACGAGCAGTACTTC
NA	TRBV5-1	NA	TRBJ1-1	CASSPMKGGMNTEAFF	TGCGCCAGCAGCCCGATGAAAGGTGGGATGAACACTGAAGCTTTCTTT
NA	TRBV9	NA	TRBJ2-7	CAGAAGATSSYEQYF	TGTGCCGGAGCCGCGGGGGCTACGAGCTCCTACGAGCAGTACTTC
NA	TRBV4-3	NA	TRBJ1-1	CVSSLTQGNTEAFF	TGCGTCAGCAGCCTAACTCAGGGGAACACTGAAGCTTTCTTT
NA	TRBV4-2	NA	TRBJ2-3	CASSQASSGHTDTQYF	TGTGCCAGCAGCCAAGCGAGTAGCGGCCACACAGATACGCAGTATTTT
NA	TRBV28	NA	TRBJ2-7	CASSLGGGPYEQYF	TGTGCCAGCAGTCTCGGAGGGGGGCCCTACGAGCAGTACTTC
NA	TRBV7-8	NA	TRBJ1-3	CASSLERLSSGNTIYF	TGTGCCAGCAGCTTAGAGCGCCTGAGCTCTGGAAACACCATATATTTT
NA	TRBV5-6	NA	TRBJ2-3	CASSLAQGTQYF	TGTGCCAGCAGCTTGGCGCAGGGGACGCAGTATTTT
few	TRBV7-8	NA	TRBJ2-2	CASSFRAGTNTGELFF	TGTGCCAGCAGCTTCCGGGCTGGGACGAACACCGGGGAGCTGTTTTTT
NA	TRBV24-1	NA	TRBJ2-1	CATSDWMSSYNEQFF	TGTGCCACCAGTGATTGGATGAGCTCCTACAATGAGCAGTTCTTC
NA	TRBV5-4	TRBD1	TRBJ2-7	CASSLDGTGTYEQYF	TGTGCCAGCAGCTTGGATGGGACAGGGACCTACGAGCAGTACTTC
NA	TRBV7-2	NA	TRBJ1-5	CASSYRGGGQPQHF	TGTGCCAGCAGCTACCGGGGGGGTGGGCAGCCCCAGCATTTT
NA	TRBV28	TRBD2	TRBJ2-7	CASSFWTSAPYEQYF	TGTGCCAGCAGTTTCTGGACTAGCGCACCCTACGAGCAGTACTTC
NA	TRBV5-6	NA	TRBJ1-2	CASSLRAGQGGYTF	TGTGCCAGCAGCCTCCGGGCGGGGCAAGGCGGCTACACCTTC
NA	TRBV7-9	NA	TRBJ2-1	CASSLEGGIYNEQFF	TGTGCCAGCAGCTTAGAAGGGGGGATCTACAATGAGCAGTTCTTC
NA	TRBV6-5	TRBD1	TRBJ1-4	CASSYQPGTGGKLFF	TGTGCCAGCAGTTACCAGCCCGGGACAGGTGGAAAACTGTTTTTT
NA	TRBV13	TRBD1	TRBJ1-5	CASSFTGGMGNQPQHF	TGTGCCAGCAGCTTTACAGGGGGCATGGGCAATCAGCCCCAGCATTTT
NA	TRBV7-9	TRBD1	TRBJ1-4	CASSDTGDNEKLFF	TGTGCCAGCAGCGATACAGGGGATAATGAAAAACTGTTTTTT
NA	TRBV4-1	NA	TRBJ2-7	CASSQDWRFYEQYF	TGCGCCAGCAGCCAAGATTGGAGGTTCTACGAGCAGTACTTC
NA	TRBV11-3	NA	TRBJ2-3	CASSQGTTDTQYF	TGTGCCAGCAGCCAGGGCACCACAGATACGCAGTATTTT
NA	TRBV7-8	NA	TRBJ2-7	CASSRDSRNEQYF	TGTGCCAGCAGCCGAGACAGTCGGAACGAGCAGTACTTC